The 18 T cell receptor beta chains below all came from one sample that was sequenced in a study of CD8+ T cells in alopecia areata. Indicated treatment: oral pan-JAK inhibitor, 5-10 mg twice daily. Sequencing templates came from extracted RNA that was reverse transcribed into cDNA. Clones were sequenced by immunoSEQ multiplex PCR, and TCRdb holds only the in-frame ones, with some missing. The sample contains about 92,000 clones, 44% of which appear only once. The sequencing here drew on CD8+ T cells sorted from blood, taken at week 24, from a patient treated with tofacitinib. The receptor source for this set is a human donor with alopecia areata.

The chain carries TRBV4-1 and TRBJ2-3; maybe TRBD2 (6 bases). The V end was cut by 2 bases, the J end by 1 base, with 10 bases between. The germline gives CDR1 MGHRA, CDR2 YSYEKL. The CDR3 has 15 residues. The CDR3 DNA reads TGCGCCAGCAGCCAAATCGCGGGGCGCACAGATACGCAGTATTTT. It yields the protein CASSQIAGRTDTQYF.

This clone was counted a few times. This rearrangement joins TRBV29-1 to TRBJ2-1, with 9 positions matching TRBD2. Losses at the gene ends were 4 bases for V and 5 bases for J; bases not matched to a gene: 3. Germline CDR1 is SQVTM and CDR2 is ANQGSEA. The CDR3 is made up of 13 amino acids. The CDR3 coding sequence is TGCAGCGTTGCGACTAGCGGACACAATGAGCAGTTCTTC. This translates into CSVATSGHNEQFF.

This chain links TRBV6-5 with TRBJ2-3; TRBD1 matches at 9 bases. This CDR3 contains 15 residues. J gave up 5 bases and V 4 bases, and 7 bases lay outside the gene matches. Per germline, CDR1 MNHEY and CDR2 SVGAGI. As DNA, the CDR3 is TGTGCCAGCAGTTTTGGACAGGGGAGAGGAGATACGCAGTATTTT. This translates into CASSFGQGRGDTQYF.

CDR3 coding DNA: TGTGCCAGCAGCCAGGACAGTGTTTTCACTGAAGCTTTCTTT. Translated: CASSQDSVFTEAFF. The chain recombines TRBV14 with TRBJ1-1; tentatively, D is TRBD1 (6 bases). The CDR3 runs 14 residues. Germline CDR1 reads SGHDN; CDR2 reads FVKESK. With 3 bases removed from V and 4 bases from J, the gap between germline ends came to 12 bases.

The V and J genes are TRBV5-1 and TRBJ1-1; D perhaps matches TRBD1 (5 bases). The CDR3 spans 13 residues. V dropped 3 bases and J dropped 1 base, with 7 bases sitting between them. CDR1 and CDR2 from the germline V gene are SGHRS and YFSETQ. The CDR3 loop is CASSWGTNTEAFF. The CDR3, as DNA: TGCGCCAGCAGCTGGGGGACGAACACTGAAGCTTTCTTT.

This clone has more than one count but fewer than ten. The chain has TRBV5-1 and TRBJ2-1; 8 positions match TRBD2. Germline V gene lookup returns CDR1 SGHRS and CDR2 YFSETQ. This CDR3 region has 15 residues. V trimming: 4 bases; J trimming: 8 bases; junction bases outside the gene matches: 11. CDR3 coding DNA: TGCGCCAGCAGCCGTTATAATAGCGGGAACTATGAGCAGTTCTTC. Translated, it gives CASSRYNSGNYEQFF.

The genes are TRBV29-1 and TRBJ2-2; 7 bases are a match to TRBD2. J was trimmed by 13 bases and V by 1 base; bases with no gene match: 9. This CDR3 is 13 amino acids long. Per the germline V gene, CDR1 is SQVTM and CDR2 is ANQGSEA. DNA for the CDR3: TGCAGCGTTGAAGGCGGGAGAGAAGCCGGGCTGTTTTTT. Its translation is CSVEGGREAGLFF.

The gene calls are TRBV7-9 and TRBJ2-2, with unresolved D. Per the germline V gene, CDR1 is SEHNR and CDR2 is FQNEAQ (reference sequence). The CDR3 runs 17 residues. Trimming removed 1 base from V and 0 bases from J, with 12 bases in between. As DNA, the CDR3 is TGTGCCAGCAGCTTAGTAGGGCAGGCCTCGAACACCGGGGAGCTGTTTTTT. This codes for CASSLVGQASNTGELFF. The full variable domain, rest sourced from reference TRBV7-9 and TRBJ2-2, is DTGVSQNPRHKITKRGQNVTFRCDPISEHNRLYWYRQTLGQGPEFLTYFQNEAQLEKSRLLSDRFSAERPKGSFSTLEIQRTEQGDSAMYLCASSLVGQASNTGELFFGEGSRLTVL.

This chain joins TRBV7-9 and TRBJ2-6; 15 bases are shared with TRBD2. This CDR3 has 19 residues. Looked up from germline, CDR1 is SEHNR and CDR2 is FQNEAQ (reference sequence). V lost 0 bases and J lost 3; bases outside the gene matches: 3. The CDR3 bases are TGTGCCAGCAGCTTAGCACGGACTAGCGGGAGGGGTGGGGCCAACGTCCTGACTTTC. Its translation is CASSLARTSGRGGANVLTF.

This clone was seen a handful of times. The chain is built from TRBV7-9 and TRBJ2-7; 7 nucleotides align to TRBD1. The CDR3 length is 15 residues. Per germline, CDR1 SEHNR and CDR2 FQNEAQ (reference sequence). With V trimmed by 5 bases and J by 2 bases, 9 bases remained unmatched. CDR3 nucleotides: TGTGCCAGCAGCCTAAACCCGGGACAGACCTACGAGCAGTACTTC. Translation gives CASSLNPGQTYEQYF.

V and J are TRBV7-9 and TRBJ1-1; the D gene is possibly TRBD1 (5 bases). This CDR3 is 12 amino acids long. V dropped 1 base and J dropped 9 bases, with 9 bases sitting between them. Germline loops: CDR1 SEHNR, CDR2 FQNEAQ (reference sequence). Here the CDR3 DNA reads TGTGCCAGCAGCTTAGAGGGGCAGCAAGCTTTCTTT. Amino acids: CASSLEGQQAFF.

This clone was found a few times. The sample contains more than one DNA sequence encoding this CDR3. V gene TRBV6-4 combines with J gene TRBJ2-3; TRBD2 might be the D (6 bases). The germline V gene encodes CDR1 MRHNA and CDR2 SNTAGT. The CDR3 is 14 amino acids. The V end was cut by 2 bases, the J end by 2 bases, with 8 bases between. CDR3 coding DNA: TGTGCCAGCAGTGACGGGGGGTCCACAGATACGCAGTATTTT. Translated, it gives CASSDGGSTDTQYF.

This clone was detected once. J is TRBJ1-2 and V is TRBV29-1; tentative D call: TRBD1 (5 bases). This CDR3 has 11 residues. With 5 bases removed from V and 5 bases from J, the gap between germline ends came to 9 bases. Germline V lookup: CDR1 SQVTM, CDR2 ANQGSEA. CDR3 amino acids: CSVRGWYGYTF. DNA for the CDR3: TGCAGCGTTCGGGGGTGGTATGGCTACACCTTC.

The rearrangement joins TRBV7-9 to TRBJ2-1; D is uncertain. This CDR3 comprises 13 residues. V lost 7 bases and J 2 bases, leaving 9 bases between the germline ends. The germline V gene has CDR1 SEHNR and CDR2 FQNEAQ (reference sequence). CDR3 sequence reads: CASTSAAYNEQFF. The DNA for the CDR3 is TGTGCCAGCACGAGCGCTGCCTACAATGAGCAGTTCTTC.

This clone was counted a few times. The CDR3 DNA reads as TGTGCCAGCAGCGCGGACTCGAGAACCTACGAGCAGTACTTC. Translated: CASSADSRTYEQYF. The chain links TRBV7-9 to TRBJ2-7, with D perhaps matching TRBD2 (5 bases). Trimming left V 5 bases short and J 2 bases short, with 13 bases between. Germline CDR1 reads SEHNR; CDR2 reads FQNEAQ (reference sequence). CDR3 size: 14 residues.

V usage is TRBV7-9 and J usage is TRBJ2-2; no firm D call. With 4 bases removed from V and 6 bases from J, the gap between germline ends came to 15 bases. Per germline, CDR1 SEHNR and CDR2 FQNEAQ (reference sequence). CDR3 length equals 15 residues. CDR3: CASSYFQDNAGELFF. CDR3 nucleotides: TGTGCCAGCAGCTATTTTCAGGATAACGCCGGGGAGCTGTTTTTT.

This chain uses TRBV30 with TRBJ2-5; a possible D gene is TRBD2 (5 bases). Germline V gene sequence: CDR1 GTSNPN, CDR2 SVGIG (reference sequence). The CDR3 has 13 residues. Trimming left V 3 bases short and J 0 bases short, with 8 bases between. Here the CDR3 reads CAWRGVNQETQYF. Written as DNA, the CDR3 is TGTGCCTGGAGGGGAGTGAACCAAGAGACCCAGTACTTC.

Remarks on this clone: One end of the junction does not line up with germline, which may come from a read error. The sample has other DNA sequences that encode this CDR3 too. This chain joins TRBV7-9 and TRBJ2-6, with D possibly matching TRBD1 (6 bases). CDR1 and CDR2 from the germline V gene are SEHNR and FQNEAQ (reference sequence). CDR3 length equals 15 residues. CDR3 region: CASSQTGPGANVLTF. CDR3 coding DNA: TGTGCCAGCAGCCAGACAGGACCTGGGGCCAACGTCCTGACCTTC.